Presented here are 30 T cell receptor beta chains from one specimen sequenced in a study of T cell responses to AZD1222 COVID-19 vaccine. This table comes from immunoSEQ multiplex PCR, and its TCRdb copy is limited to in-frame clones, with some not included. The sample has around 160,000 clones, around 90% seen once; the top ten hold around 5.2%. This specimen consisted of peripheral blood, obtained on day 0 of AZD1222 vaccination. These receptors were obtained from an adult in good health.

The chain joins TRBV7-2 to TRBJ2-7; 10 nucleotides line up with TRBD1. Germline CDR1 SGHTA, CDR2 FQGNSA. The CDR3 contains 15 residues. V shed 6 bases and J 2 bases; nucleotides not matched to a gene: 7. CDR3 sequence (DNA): TGTGCCAGCAGTTCCGACAGGGGGCCACCCTACGAGCAGTACTTC. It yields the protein CASSSDRGPPYEQYF.

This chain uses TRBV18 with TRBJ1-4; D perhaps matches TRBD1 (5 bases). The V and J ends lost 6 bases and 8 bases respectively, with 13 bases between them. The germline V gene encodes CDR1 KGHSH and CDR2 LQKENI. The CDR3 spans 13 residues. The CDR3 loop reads CASSGTLGEKLFF. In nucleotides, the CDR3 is TGTGCCAGCTCGGGGACTTTAGGGGAAAAACTGTTTTTT.

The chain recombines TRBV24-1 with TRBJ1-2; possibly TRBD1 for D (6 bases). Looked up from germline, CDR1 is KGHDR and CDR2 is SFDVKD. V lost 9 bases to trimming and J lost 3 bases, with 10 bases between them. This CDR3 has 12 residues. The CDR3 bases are TGTGCCACCGGGGACATCTACTATGGCTACACCTTC. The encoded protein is CATGDIYYGYTF.

The CDR3 DNA reads as TGTGCCAGTAGTAGCACTCCGGGACAGATAATGAACACTGAAGCTTTCTTT. It translates to CASSSTPGQIMNTEAFF. The V and J genes are TRBV19 and TRBJ1-1; the match to TRBD1 covers 7 bases. This CDR3 spans 17 amino acids. Looked up from germline, CDR1 is LNHDA and CDR2 is SQIVND (reference sequence). With 4 bases clipped from V and 0 bases from J, the junction kept 11 bases outside the gene matches. Supplemented by reference TRBV19 and TRBJ1-1, the full variable domain reads DGGITQSPKYLFRKEGQNVTLSCEQNLNHDAMYWYRQDPGQGLRLIYYSQIVNDFQKGDIAEGYSVSREKKESFPLTVTSAQKNPTAFYLCASSSTPGQIMNTEAFFGQGTRLTVV.

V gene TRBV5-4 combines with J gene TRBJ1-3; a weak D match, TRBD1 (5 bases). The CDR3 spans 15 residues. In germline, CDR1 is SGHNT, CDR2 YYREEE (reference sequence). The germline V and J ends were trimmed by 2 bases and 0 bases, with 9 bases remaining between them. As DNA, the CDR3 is TGTGCCAGCAGCTTAGCCGGGGCCTCTGGAAACACCATATATTTT. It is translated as CASSLAGASGNTIYF.

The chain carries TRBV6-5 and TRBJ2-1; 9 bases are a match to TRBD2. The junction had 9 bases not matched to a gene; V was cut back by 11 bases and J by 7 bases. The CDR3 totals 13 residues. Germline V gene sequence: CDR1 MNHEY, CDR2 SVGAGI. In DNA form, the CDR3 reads TGTGCCTCCGGGGCTAGCGGGATTAATGAGCAGTTCTTC. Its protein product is CASGASGINEQFF.

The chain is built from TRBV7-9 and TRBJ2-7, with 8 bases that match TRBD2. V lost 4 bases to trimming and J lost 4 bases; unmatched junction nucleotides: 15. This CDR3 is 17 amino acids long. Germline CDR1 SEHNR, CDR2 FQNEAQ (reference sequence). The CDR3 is CASSSPGLAGGRYEQYF. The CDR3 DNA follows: TGTGCCAGCAGCTCCCCCGGTCTGGCGGGAGGCAGGTACGAGCAGTACTTC.

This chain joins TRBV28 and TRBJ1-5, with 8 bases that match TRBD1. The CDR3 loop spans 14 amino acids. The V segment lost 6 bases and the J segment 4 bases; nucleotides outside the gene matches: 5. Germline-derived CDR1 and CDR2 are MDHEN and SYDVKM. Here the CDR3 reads CASSITGGNQPQHF. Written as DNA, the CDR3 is TGTGCCAGCAGCATTACAGGGGGAAATCAGCCCCAGCATTTT.

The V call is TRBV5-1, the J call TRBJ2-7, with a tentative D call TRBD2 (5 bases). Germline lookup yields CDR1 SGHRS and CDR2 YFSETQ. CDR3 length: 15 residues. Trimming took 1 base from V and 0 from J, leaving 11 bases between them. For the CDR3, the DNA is TGCGCCAGCAGCTTGAGGAGGTCAAGCTCCTACGAGCAGTACTTC. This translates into CASSLRRSSSYEQYF. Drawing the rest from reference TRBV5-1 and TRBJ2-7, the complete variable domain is KAGVTQTPRYLIKTRGQQVTLSCSPISGHRSVSWYQQTPGQGLQFLFEYFSETQRNKGNFPGRFSGRQFSNSRSEMNVSTLELGDSALYLCASSLRRSSSYEQYFGPGTRLTVT.

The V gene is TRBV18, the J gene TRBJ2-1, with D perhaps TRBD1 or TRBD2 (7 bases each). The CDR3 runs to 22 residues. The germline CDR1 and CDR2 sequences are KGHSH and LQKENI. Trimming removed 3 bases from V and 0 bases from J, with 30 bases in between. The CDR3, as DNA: TGTGCCAGCTCACCCGCCCAGGGGGGGCTGAAGAACGGCGAGAGCTCCTACAATGAGCAGTTCTTC. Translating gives CASSPAQGGLKNGESSYNEQFF.

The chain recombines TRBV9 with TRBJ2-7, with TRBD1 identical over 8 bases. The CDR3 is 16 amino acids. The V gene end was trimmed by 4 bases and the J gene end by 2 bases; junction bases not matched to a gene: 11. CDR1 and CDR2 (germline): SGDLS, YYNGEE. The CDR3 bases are TGTGCCAGCAGCCCGACGGACAGGGAACTTGCCTACGAGCAGTACTTC. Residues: CASSPTDRELAYEQYF.

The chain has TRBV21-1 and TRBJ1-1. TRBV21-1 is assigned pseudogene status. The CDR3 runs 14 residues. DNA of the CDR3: TGTGCCAGCAGGCGGGACTCCTCTAACACTGAAGCTTTCTTT. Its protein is CASRRDSSNTEAFF.

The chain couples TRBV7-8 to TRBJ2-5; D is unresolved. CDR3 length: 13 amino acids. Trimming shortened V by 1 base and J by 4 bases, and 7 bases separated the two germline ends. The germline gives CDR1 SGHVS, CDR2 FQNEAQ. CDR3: CASSLEGVETQYF. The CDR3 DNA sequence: TGTGCCAGCAGCTTAGAAGGAGTAGAGACCCAGTACTTC.

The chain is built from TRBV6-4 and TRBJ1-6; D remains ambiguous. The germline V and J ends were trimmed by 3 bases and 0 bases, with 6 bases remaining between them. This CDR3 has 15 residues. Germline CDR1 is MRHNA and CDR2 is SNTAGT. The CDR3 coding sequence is TGTGCCAGCAGTGAGTACAGCTCCTATAATTCACCCCTCCACTTT. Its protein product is CASSEYSSYNSPLHF.

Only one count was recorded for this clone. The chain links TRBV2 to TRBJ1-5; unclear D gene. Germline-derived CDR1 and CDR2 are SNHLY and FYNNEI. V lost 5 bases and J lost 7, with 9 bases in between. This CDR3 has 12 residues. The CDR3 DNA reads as TGTGCCAGCAGTTATCTCGGGCAGCCCCAGCATTTT. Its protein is CASSYLGQPQHF.

The CDR3 nucleotides are TGTGCCAGCAGCCACGCCGGGACAGGGGCCCAGACCCAGTACTTC. Translation: CASSHAGTGAQTQYF. This chain connects TRBV21-1 to TRBJ2-5; the listed D gene, TRBD1, was not tested against the DNA. TRBV21-1 is described as a pseudogene. CDR3 length equals 15 residues.

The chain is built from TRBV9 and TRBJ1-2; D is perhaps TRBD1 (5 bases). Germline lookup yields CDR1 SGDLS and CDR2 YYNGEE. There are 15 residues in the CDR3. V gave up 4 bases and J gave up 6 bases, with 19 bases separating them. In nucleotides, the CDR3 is TGTGCCAGCAGCTCTAGTTGGGGGGAGTACGATGGCTACACCTTC. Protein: CASSSSWGEYDGYTF.

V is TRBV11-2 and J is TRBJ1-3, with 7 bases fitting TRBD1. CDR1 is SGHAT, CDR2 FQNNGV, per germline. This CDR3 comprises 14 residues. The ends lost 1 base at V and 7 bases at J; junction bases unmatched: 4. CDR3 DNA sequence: TGTGCCAGCAGCTTAGCAGGGGGGCGTAACACCATATATTTT. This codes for CASSLAGGRNTIYF.

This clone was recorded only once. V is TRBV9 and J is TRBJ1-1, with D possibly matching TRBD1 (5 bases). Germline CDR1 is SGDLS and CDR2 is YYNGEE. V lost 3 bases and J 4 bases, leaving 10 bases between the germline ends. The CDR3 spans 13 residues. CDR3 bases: TGTGCCAGCAGCGAAGGGGTGGGCACTGAAGCTTTCTTT. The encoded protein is CASSEGVGTEAFF.

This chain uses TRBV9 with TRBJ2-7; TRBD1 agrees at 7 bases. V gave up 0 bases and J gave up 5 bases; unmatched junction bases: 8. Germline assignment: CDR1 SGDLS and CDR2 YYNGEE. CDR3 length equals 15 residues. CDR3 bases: TGTGCCAGCAGCGTAGAGGGGGCCGTCAACGACGAGCAGTACTTC. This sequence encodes CASSVEGAVNDEQYF.

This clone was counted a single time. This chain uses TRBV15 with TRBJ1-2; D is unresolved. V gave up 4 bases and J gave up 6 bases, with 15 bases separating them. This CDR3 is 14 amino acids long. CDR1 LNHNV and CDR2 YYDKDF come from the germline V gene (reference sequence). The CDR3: CATSTWAWRDGYTF. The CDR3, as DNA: TGTGCCACCAGCACCTGGGCCTGGAGGGATGGCTACACCTTC. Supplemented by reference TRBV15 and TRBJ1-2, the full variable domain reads DAMVIQNPRYQVTQFGKPVTLSCSQTLNHNVMYWYQQKSSQAPKLLFHYYDKDFNNEADTPDNFQSRRPNTSFCFLDIRSPGLGDTAMYLCATSTWAWRDGYTFGSGTRLTVV.

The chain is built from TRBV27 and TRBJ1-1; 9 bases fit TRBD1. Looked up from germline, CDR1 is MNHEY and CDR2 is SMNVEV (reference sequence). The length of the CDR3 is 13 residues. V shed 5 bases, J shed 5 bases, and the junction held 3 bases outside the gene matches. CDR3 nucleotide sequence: TGTGCCAGCAGTGGGACAGGGAAAACTGAAGCTTTCTTT. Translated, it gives CASSGTGKTEAFF.

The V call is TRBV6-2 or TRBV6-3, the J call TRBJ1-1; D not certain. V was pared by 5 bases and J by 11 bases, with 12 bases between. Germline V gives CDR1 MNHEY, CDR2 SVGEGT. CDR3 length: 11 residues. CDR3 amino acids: CASSDWFAAFF. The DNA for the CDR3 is TGTGCCAGCAGTGACTGGTTCGCGGCTTTCTTT.

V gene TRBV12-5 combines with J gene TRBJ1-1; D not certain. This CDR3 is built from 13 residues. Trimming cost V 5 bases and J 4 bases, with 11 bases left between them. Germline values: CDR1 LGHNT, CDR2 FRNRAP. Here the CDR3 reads CASGSDPRTEAFF. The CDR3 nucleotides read TGTGCTAGTGGTAGTGATCCCCGCACTGAAGCTTTCTTT.

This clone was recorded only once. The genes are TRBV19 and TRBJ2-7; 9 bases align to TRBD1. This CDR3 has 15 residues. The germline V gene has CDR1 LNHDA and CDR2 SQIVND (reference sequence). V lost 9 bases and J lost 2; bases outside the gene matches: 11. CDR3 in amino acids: CASTLRGDRAYEQYF. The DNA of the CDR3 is TGTGCCAGCACACTCAGGGGGGACAGGGCCTACGAGCAGTACTTC.

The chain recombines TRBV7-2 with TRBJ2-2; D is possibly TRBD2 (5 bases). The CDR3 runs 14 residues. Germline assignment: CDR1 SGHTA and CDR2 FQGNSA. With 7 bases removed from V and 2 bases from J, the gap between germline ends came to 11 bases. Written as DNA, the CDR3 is TGTGCCAGCACGGGAAGTGCAAACACCGGGGAGCTGTTTTTT. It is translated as CASTGSANTGELFF.

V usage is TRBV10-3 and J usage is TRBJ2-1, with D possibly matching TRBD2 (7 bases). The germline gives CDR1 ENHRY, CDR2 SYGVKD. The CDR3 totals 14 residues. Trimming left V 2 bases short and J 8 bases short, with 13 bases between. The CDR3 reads CAISETGGLDEQFF. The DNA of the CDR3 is TGTGCCATCAGTGAGACCGGGGGGCTGGATGAGCAGTTCTTC.

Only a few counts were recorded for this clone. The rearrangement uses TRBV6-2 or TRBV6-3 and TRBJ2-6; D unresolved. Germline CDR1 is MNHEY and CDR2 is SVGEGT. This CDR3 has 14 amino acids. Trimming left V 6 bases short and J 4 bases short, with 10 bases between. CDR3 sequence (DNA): TGTGCCAGCAGCCGCGTAGAAGGGGCCAACGTCCTGACTTTC. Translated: CASSRVEGANVLTF.

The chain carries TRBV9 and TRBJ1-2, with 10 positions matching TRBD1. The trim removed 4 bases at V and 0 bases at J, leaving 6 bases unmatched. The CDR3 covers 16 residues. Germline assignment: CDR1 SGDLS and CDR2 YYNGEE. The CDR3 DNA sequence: TGTGCCAGCAGCCCGCAAGGGACAGGGGCTAACTATGGCTACACCTTC. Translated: CASSPQGTGANYGYTF.

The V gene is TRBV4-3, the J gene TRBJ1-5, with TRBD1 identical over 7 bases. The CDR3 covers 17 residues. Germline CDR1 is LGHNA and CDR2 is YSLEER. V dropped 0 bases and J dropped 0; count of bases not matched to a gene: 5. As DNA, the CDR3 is TGCGCCAGCAGCCAAGATCGGGACAGATATAGCAATCAGCCCCAGCATTTT. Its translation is CASSQDRDRYSNQPQHF.